This T cell receptor beta chain was identified during a study of graft-versus-host responses after intestinal transplantation. Looking at the study overall: Anti-thymocyte globulin served as induction for all recipients, who then took tacrolimus and steroids for about three years.

The method was immunoSEQ multiplex PCR; TCRdb's version includes in-frame clones alone and lacks a portion of them. The sample contains approximately 40,000 clones, about 90% of which appear only once. Overall study results and limits: Recipient-marrow GvH clones were detected, some having first appeared in ileum or blood.

Trimming pared 3 bases from V and 4 bases from J, leaving 11 bases between. The V gene's germline CDR1 is SGHRS and CDR2 YFSETQ. CDR3 length: 13 amino acids. With regard to this clone: The antigen is not known.

This TCR was recovered from a human patient who received an intestinal transplant, so some T cells may come from the graft donor. V is TRBV5-1 and J is TRBJ2-7; D perhaps matches TRBD1 (5 bases). This sample comprised PBMCs, obtained around 330 days after intestinal transplant. The CDR3 reads CASSSRQGYEQYF. DNA for the CDR3: TGCGCCAGCAGCTCACGCCAGGGATACGAGCAGTACTTC.